A single sample gave rise to the 7 T cell receptor beta chains below, sequenced in a study of PD-L1 blockade in urothelial cancer. The repertoire was sequenced with immunoSEQ multiplex PCR; TCRdb's copy has only in-frame clones and lacks some. The sample yields 45,000 to 55,000 clones, over 65% seen once. Time point denoted: pretreatment peripheral blood. The material sequenced was PBMCs, taken around atezolizumab (anti-PD-L1) treatment. The source of these receptors is a man between 45 and 60 years old with urothelial cancer.

The chain carries TRBV25-1 and TRBJ1-6; 9 nucleotides align to TRBD1. The CDR3 consists of 16 residues. CDR1 and CDR2 from the germline V gene are MGHDK and SYGVNS. V lost 7 bases and J lost 4; bases outside the gene matches: 8. Written as DNA, the CDR3 is TGTGCCAGCACCGGGGGGACAGGGTTTTATAATTCACCCCTCCACTTT. This translates into CASTGGTGFYNSPLHF. Together with reference TRBV25-1 and TRBJ1-6, the CDR3 gives the full variable domain: EADIYQTPRYLVIGTGKKITLECSQTMGHDKMYWYQQDPGMELHLIHYSYGVNSTEKGDLSSESTVSRIRTEHFPLTLESARPSHTSQYLCASTGGTGFYNSPLHFGNGTRLTVT.

With regard to this clone: Other nucleotide sequences from this sample produce the same CDR3. The genes are TRBV5-1 and TRBJ2-1, with a possible D match to TRBD2 (6 bases). Germline CDR1 and CDR2: SGHRS and YFSETQ. This CDR3 has 12 amino acids. The V end was cut by 2 bases, the J end by 9 bases, with 9 bases between. CDR3 nucleotides: TGCGCCAGCAGCTTTGGGGGAGGTGAGCAGTTCTTC. Translated, it gives CASSFGGGEQFF.

In its sample, this clone was seen once. The CDR3 protein is CASGLVLGQGLSYEQYF. The DNA for the CDR3 is TGTGCTAGTGGTTTGGTATTGGGGCAGGGATTATCCTACGAGCAGTACTTC. This rearrangement joins TRBV12-5 to TRBJ2-7; possible D gene TRBD1, 5 bases. Trimming stripped 0 bases from V and 1 base from J, with 16 bases between. Per germline, CDR1 LGHNT and CDR2 FRNRAP. This CDR3 has 17 residues.

CDR3 sequence reads: CASSLPPGQADTQYF. The CDR3 coding sequence is TGCGCCAGCAGCCTCCCCCCGGGACAGGCAGATACGCAGTATTTT. The chain employs TRBV5-1 and TRBJ2-3, with 8 bases aligning to TRBD1. CDR1 is SGHRS and CDR2 is YFSETQ in the germline V gene. This CDR3 contains 15 residues. V lost 4 bases, J lost 4 bases, and 8 bases stayed unmatched.

The genes are TRBV5-1 and TRBJ2-7; D possibly corresponds to TRBD2 (6 bases). Germline CDR1 SGHRS, CDR2 YFSETQ. This CDR3 is built from 15 residues. V gave up 2 bases and J gave up 1 base, with 13 bases separating them. The CDR3 sequence is CASSLTTRYSYEQYF. Written as DNA, the CDR3 is TGCGCCAGCAGCTTAACGACTAGATATTCCTACGAGCAGTACTTC.

The chain couples TRBV7-6 to TRBJ2-2; 8 bases are shared with TRBD1. The CDR3 runs to 18 residues. Germline V lookup: CDR1 SGHVS, CDR2 FNYEAQ. V dropped 3 bases and J dropped 2; count of bases not matched to a gene: 11. As DNA, the CDR3 is TGTGCCAGCAGCTTGCCCAAAGACAGGGGTCGTAACACCGGGGAGCTGTTTTTT. It specifies CASSLPKDRGRNTGELFF. Complete variable domain (other parts from reference TRBV7-6 and TRBJ2-2): GAGVSQSPRYKVTKRGQDVALRCDPISGHVSLYWYRQALGQGPEFLTYFNYEAQQDKSGLPNDRFSAERPEGSISTLTIQRTEQRDSAMYRCASSLPKDRGRNTGELFFGEGSRLTVL.

The chain has TRBV7-9 and TRBJ2-1, with 9 bases identical to TRBD1. Germline V CDR1 and CDR2: SEHNR, FQNEAQ (reference sequence). V lost 9 bases, J lost 3 bases, and 9 bases stayed unmatched. This CDR3 spans 15 amino acids. CDR3: CASDPGQGIYNEQFF. CDR3 bases: TGTGCCAGTGATCCGGGACAGGGCATCTACAATGAGCAGTTCTTC.